Shown below are 5 T cell receptor beta chains from a single sample sequenced in a study of blood T cell repertoires in COVID-19. TCRdb keeps only in-frame clones here, not all; method: immunoSEQ multiplex PCR. Among 150,000 to 200,000 clones, under 90% were seen once, and the ten largest hold roughly 19%. Specimen: peripheral blood. These receptors were taken from a woman aged 80 or over with acute or convalescent COVID-19.

CDR3 nucleotides: TGCGCCAGCAGCTACCTTAGCAGACCGTACAATGAGCAGTTCTTC. Its translation is CASSYLSRPYNEQFF. The chain recombines TRBV5-1 with TRBJ2-1; D not resolved. This CDR3 is built from 15 residues. The germline V gene has CDR1 SGHRS and CDR2 YFSETQ. V was trimmed by 3 bases and J by 4 bases, leaving 14 bases between them.

The rearrangement joins TRBV9 to TRBJ2-3, with 14 bases lining up with TRBD2. The CDR3 is made up of 19 amino acids. The germline V gene has CDR1 SGDLS and CDR2 YYNGEE. J gave up 1 base and V 0 bases, and 7 bases lay outside the gene matches. The CDR3 here is CASSVERTSGGPRTDTQYF. The CDR3 DNA reads as TGTGCCAGCAGCGTAGAAAGGACTAGCGGGGGGCCGCGCACAGATACGCAGTATTTT.

The chain carries TRBV11-2 and TRBJ1-2; D ambiguous. The CDR3 has 15 residues. The germline V gene has CDR1 SGHAT and CDR2 FQNNGV. V lost 0 bases, J lost 0 bases, and 8 bases lay in between. DNA of the CDR3: TGTGCCAGCAGCTTAGAGGCAGGAACTAACTATGGCTACACCTTC. Encoded protein: CASSLEAGTNYGYTF.

The CDR3 protein is CASSQEEGLAQANEQFF. CDR3 coding DNA: TGTGCCAGCAGCCAAGAGGAGGGACTAGCCCAAGCCAATGAGCAGTTCTTC. The chain links TRBV14 to TRBJ2-1, with 9 bases lining up with TRBD2. The length of the CDR3 is 17 residues. Germline V lookup: CDR1 SGHDN, CDR2 FVKESK. Unmatched junction bases numbered 9, after V lost 0 bases and J lost 6 bases.

The chain has TRBV9 and TRBJ2-3, with a possible D match to TRBD1 (7 bases). Between the trimmed V and J ends, which lost 0 bases and 8 bases, there was a span of 19 bases. Looked up from germline, CDR1 is SGDLS and CDR2 is YYNGEE. The CDR3 totals 16 residues. CDR3 residues: CASSVGRRDNRGTQYF. The CDR3 DNA reads TGTGCCAGCAGCGTAGGACGGCGGGACAACAGGGGTACGCAGTATTTT. Based on the CDR3 plus reference TRBV9 and TRBJ2-3, the full variable domain is DSGVTQTPKHLITATGQRVTLRCSPRSGDLSVYWYQQSLDQGLQFLIQYYNGEERAKGNILERFSAQQFPDLHSELNLSSLELGDSALYFCASSVGRRDNRGTQYFGPGTRLTVL.